The 32 T cell receptor beta chains given below trace back to one sample, sequenced in a study of CD8 T cells in Susac syndrome. RNA totalling about 0.45 to 1 ug underwent reverse transcription with random hexamers. One entry per CDR3 protein, called by TCRdb with MiXCR from the immunoSEQ multiplex PCR reads. The sample has some 180,000 distinct CDR3 sequences, around 94% seen once. Sequenced: CD4+ T cells from PBMCs. These receptors came from a human donor with Susac syndrome.

This clonotype was seen a single time. The chain uses TRBV6-1 and TRBJ2-1, with 8 bases that match TRBD1. After removal of 2 bases from V and 9 bases from J, the junction contained 0 bases not matched to a gene. The CDR3 has 12 amino acids. Germline V lookup: CDR1 MNHNS, CDR2 SASEGT. CDR3 DNA sequence: TGTGCCAGCAGTGAAACAGGGGGTGAGCAGTTCTTC. It is translated as CASSETGGEQFF.

The V and J genes are TRBV19 and TRBJ1-2; TRBD1 agrees at 8 bases. The CDR3 length is 16 residues. V lost 4 bases and J lost 8; bases outside the gene matches: 15. Germline-derived CDR1 and CDR2 are LNHDA and SQIVND (reference sequence). The CDR3 coding sequence is TGTGCCAGTAGTACGCCGCTCGGACAGGGCGGATTGGGCTACACCTTC. Amino acid sequence: CASSTPLGQGGLGYTF.

The chain couples TRBV4-1 to TRBJ2-3, with TRBD2 as a possible D gene (6 bases). The CDR3 length is 15 residues. Germline values: CDR1 MGHRA, CDR2 YSYEKL. With 1 base removed from V and 1 base from J, the gap between germline ends came to 9 bases. The CDR3, as DNA: TGCGCCAGCAGCCAAGCGGGGGTTGGCACAGATACGCAGTATTTT. This translates into CASSQAGVGTDTQYF.

This rearrangement joins TRBV28 to TRBJ2-7; a possible D gene is TRBD2 (6 bases). CDR3 length equals 16 residues. Per the germline V gene, CDR1 is MDHEN and CDR2 is SYDVKM. V lost 7 bases to trimming and J lost 1 base, with 20 bases between them. In DNA form, the CDR3 reads TGTGCCAGCAAAATGACGGCGGGGCTTCCATCCTACGAGCAGTACTTC. Translated: CASKMTAGLPSYEQYF.

The chain is built from TRBV27 and TRBJ1-5; 8 bases match TRBD1. CDR1 and CDR2 from the germline V gene are MNHEY and SMNVEV (reference sequence). The CDR3 extends over 16 amino acids. J was trimmed by 2 bases and V by 1 base; bases with no gene match: 4. In DNA, the CDR3 is TGTGCCAGCAGTTTATTGGGGACAGGTCGCAATCAGCCCCAGCATTTT. Translating it yields CASSLLGTGRNQPQHF.

The chain combines TRBV6-2 or TRBV6-3 with TRBJ2-3; D gene unclear. Germline V gene data show CDR1 as MNHEY and CDR2 as SVGEGT. Trimming removed 6 bases at V and 4 bases at J, with 11 bases between. This CDR3 has 13 amino acids. The CDR3, as DNA: TGTGCCAGCAGGACGTGGTACGCAGATACGCAGTATTTT. Translating gives CASRTWYADTQYF.

This sequence joins TRBV20-1 and TRBJ2-5; no definite D call. The CDR3 spans 11 residues. CDR1 is DFQATT and CDR2 is SNEGSKA in the germline V gene (reference sequence). The CDR3 DNA sequence: TGCAGCATACAGTACCAAGAGACCCAGTACTTC. Its protein is CSIQYQETQYF.

The chain combines TRBV7-9 with TRBJ2-2; D uncertain. The CDR3 contains 16 residues. Trimming cost V 2 bases and J 4 bases, with 14 bases left between them. CDR1 and CDR2 from the germline V gene are SEHNR and FQNEAQ (reference sequence). The CDR3 loop reads CASSLPEQGSTGELFF. As DNA, the CDR3 is TGTGCCAGCAGCTTACCCGAGCAAGGTTCCACCGGGGAGCTGTTTTTT.

V is TRBV18 and J is TRBJ2-1; D remains ambiguous. The CDR3 has 16 residues. The V gene's germline CDR1 is KGHSH and CDR2 LQKENI. V lost 1 base, J lost 5 bases, and 15 bases lay in between. The CDR3 sequence is CASSPLLGSPNNEQFF. The CDR3 bases are TGTGCCAGCTCACCACTCCTAGGTTCCCCCAACAATGAGCAGTTCTTC.

The count of this clonotype is one. The V and J genes are TRBV6-1 and TRBJ2-5, with D perhaps given as TRBD1 or TRBD2 (5 bases each). The ends were cut back, 6 bases at V and 3 bases at J, with 20 bases in the middle. The CDR3 is 16 amino acids. Looked up from germline, CDR1 is MNHNS and CDR2 is SASEGT. The CDR3 protein is CASRTPSDTEEETQYF. The CDR3, as DNA: TGTGCCAGCAGGACCCCCTCGGACACGGAGGAAGAGACCCAGTACTTC.

The rearrangement links TRBV20-1 to TRBJ2-1; D possibly corresponds to TRBD2 (5 bases). CDR3 length: 15 residues. From germline, CDR1 is DFQATT and CDR2 SNEGSKA (reference sequence). The V and J ends lost 0 bases and 7 bases respectively, with 16 bases between them. CDR3 bases: TGCAGTGCTAGAGATCGAGGGCCCCGTTGGAATGAGCAGTTCTTC. Translation gives CSARDRGPRWNEQFF.

The V and J genes are TRBV7-2 and TRBJ1-1, with D possibly matching TRBD1 (5 bases). The CDR3 covers 13 residues. CDR1 is SGHTA, CDR2 FQGNSA, per germline. V lost 2 bases, J lost 8 bases, and 12 bases lay in between. The CDR3 coding sequence is TGTGCCAGCAGCTTACAGGGAAATGGGGAAGCTTTCTTT. It codes for CASSLQGNGEAFF.

The sample holds one count of this clonotype. The chain employs TRBV20-1 and TRBJ1-5; D remains ambiguous. This CDR3 has 16 amino acids. Germline assignment: CDR1 DFQATT and CDR2 SNEGSKA (reference sequence). V was cut by 1 base and J by 0 bases, with 13 bases left in between. The CDR3 sequence is CSARAPIRDSNQPQHF. CDR3 nucleotide sequence: TGCAGTGCTAGAGCCCCCATTAGGGATAGCAATCAGCCCCAGCATTTT.

This clonotype was detected once. An end of the junction differs from the germline gene, which may be a read error. The chain recombines TRBV12-3 or TRBV12-4 with TRBJ2-1, with D tentatively TRBD2 (6 bases). This CDR3 contains 16 residues. The CDR3 sequence: CASSLAGELAYDEQFF. As DNA, the CDR3 is TGTGCCAGCAGTTTGGCGGGTGAACTAGCCTACGATGAGCAGTTCTTC.

In regard to this clonotype: The germline gene is not matched at one end of the junction; a read error may be the cause. The rearrangement uses TRBV7-7 and TRBJ1-2, with D uncertain. The CDR3 is 15 residues long. CDR1 and CDR2 from the germline V gene are SSHAT and FNYEAQ (reference sequence). CDR3 nucleotide sequence: TGTGCTAGCAGCTTAGGGAGAGGTCCTAACTATGGCTACACCTTC. Amino acid sequence: CASSLGRGPNYGYTF.

This chain joins TRBV20-1 and TRBJ2-7; 7 bases fit TRBD1. Germline V gives CDR1 DFQATT, CDR2 SNEGSKA (reference sequence). The CDR3 is made up of 15 amino acids. V shed 3 bases, J shed 3 bases, and the junction held 11 bases outside the gene matches. The CDR3 is CSASTGAGRDYEQYF. The CDR3, as DNA: TGCAGTGCTAGTACAGGGGCAGGCCGAGACTACGAGCAGTACTTC.

DNA of the CDR3: TGTGCCACCAGGGACCGCATCACAGATACGCAGTATTTT. This sequence encodes CATRDRITDTQYF. The chain has TRBV24-1 and TRBJ2-3; D is unresolved. Deletions cut 7 bases from V and 2 bases from J, with 9 bases between. Germline V gene sequence: CDR1 KGHDR, CDR2 SFDVKD. This CDR3 spans 13 amino acids.

The chain is built from TRBV29-1 and TRBJ2-1, with 10 bases that match TRBD2. In germline, CDR1 is SQVTM, CDR2 ANQGSEA. This CDR3 contains 13 residues. The CDR3 coding sequence is TGCAGTTCTAGCGGGAGTGGGGCCAATGAGCAGTTCTTC. It codes for CSSSGSGANEQFF.

The chain uses TRBV7-9 and TRBJ2-2; weak D call: TRBD2 (5 bases). This CDR3 comprises 17 residues. Trimming took 1 base from V and 6 from J, leaving 18 bases between them. CDR1 and CDR2 from the germline V gene are SEHNR and FQNEAQ (reference sequence). CDR3 sequence (DNA): TGTGCCAGCAGCTTAGTCCGGCTAGCCACCGCACCCGGGGAGCTGTTTTTT. Its translation: CASSLVRLATAPGELFF.

The V gene is TRBV7-2, the J gene TRBJ2-5; D gene uncertain. CDR1 and CDR2 from the germline V gene are SGHTA and FQGNSA. The V end lost 4 bases, the J end lost 5 bases, and 17 bases lay between the germline ends. The CDR3 spans 15 residues. CDR3 in amino acids: CASSSRWSSRETQYF. The DNA of the CDR3 is TGTGCCAGCAGCTCGCGCTGGTCGAGTCGGGAGACCCAGTACTTC.

The CDR3 coding sequence is TGTGCCAGCAGCGAACGGGACAGTTACAATGAGCAGTTCTTC. As protein: CASSERDSYNEQFF. The chain joins TRBV2 to TRBJ2-1; 7 bases are shared with TRBD1. Germline values: CDR1 SNHLY, CDR2 FYNNEI. J gave up 4 bases and V 6 bases, and 6 bases lay outside the gene matches. The CDR3 has 14 amino acids.

This chain connects TRBV18 to TRBJ1-2, with D hard to call. This CDR3 has 16 residues. Germline values: CDR1 KGHSH, CDR2 LQKENI. V lost 0 bases to trimming and J lost 0 bases, with 11 bases between them. CDR3 protein: CASSPPVGLANYGYTF. The CDR3 DNA reads as TGTGCCAGCTCACCACCGGTGGGCTTGGCTAACTATGGCTACACCTTC.

V and J are TRBV4-1 and TRBJ2-4; the match to TRBD1 covers 10 bases. The CDR3 covers 14 residues. Trimming removed 6 bases from V and 3 bases from J; junction bases left unmatched: 2. Germline-derived CDR1 and CDR2 are MGHRA and YSYEKL. CDR3 amino acids: CASRGQGDKNIQYF. The CDR3 nucleotides read TGCGCCAGCAGAGGACAGGGGGACAAAAACATTCAGTACTTC.

The rearrangement joins TRBV6-5 to TRBJ2-7, with D possibly being TRBD2 (5 bases). This CDR3 region has 14 residues. V was pared by 2 bases and J by 2 bases, with 10 bases between. Germline CDR1 MNHEY, CDR2 SVGAGI. The CDR3 protein is CASSYARGAYEQYF. The CDR3, as DNA: TGTGCCAGCAGTTACGCCCGGGGAGCCTACGAGCAGTACTTC.

The V and J genes are TRBV15 and TRBJ1-2, with D perhaps matching TRBD1 (6 bases). Per the germline V gene, CDR1 is LNHNV and CDR2 is YYDKDF (reference sequence). The CDR3 contains 18 residues. V lost 1 base, J lost 4 bases, and 22 bases lay in between. The CDR3 here is CATSRAPTQGATPYGYTF. CDR3 sequence (DNA): TGTGCCACCAGCAGAGCCCCTACACAGGGCGCGACACCCTATGGCTACACCTTC.

V gene TRBV25-1 combines with J gene TRBJ1-2, with 8 bases fitting TRBD1. CDR1 and CDR2 from the germline V gene are MGHDK and SYGVNS. The CDR3 extends over 13 amino acids. J lost 6 bases, V lost 8 bases, and 8 bases had no gene match. CDR3: CASGLQGADGYTF. The DNA of the CDR3 is TGTGCCAGCGGACTGCAGGGGGCGGATGGCTACACCTTC.

The chain recombines TRBV19 with TRBJ1-1, with D maybe TRBD1 (6 bases). CDR3 length: 13 amino acids. Trimming took 5 bases from V and 5 from J, leaving 12 bases between them. Germline CDR1 LNHDA, CDR2 SQIVND (reference sequence). As DNA, the CDR3 is TGTGCCAGTAGTGTCATGGGGGCTACTGAAGCTTTCTTT. Protein product: CASSVMGATEAFF.

The V gene is TRBV30, the J gene TRBJ2-2; 8 bases line up with TRBD2. Germline values: CDR1 GTSNPN, CDR2 SVGIG (reference sequence). This CDR3 comprises 14 residues. J lost 6 bases, V lost 5 bases, and 8 bases had no gene match. This CDR3 reads CAWSGASGPGELFF. In DNA form, the CDR3 reads TGTGCCTGGTCCGGGGCTAGCGGGCCCGGGGAGCTGTTTTTT.

J is TRBJ2-3 and V is TRBV28; D is unresolved. This CDR3 spans 14 amino acids. The germline V and J ends were trimmed by 5 bases and 8 bases, with 17 bases remaining between them. The germline CDR1 and CDR2 sequences are MDHEN and SYDVKM. This CDR3 is CASSARARHGTQYF. The CDR3 DNA is TGTGCCAGCAGTGCCCGAGCCAGGCATGGTACGCAGTATTTT.

The sample holds one count of this clonotype. The chain joins TRBV20-1 to TRBJ2-5, with D perhaps given as TRBD1 or TRBD2 (5 bases each). V was shortened by 6 bases and J by 4 bases, with 15 bases between the two germline ends. The CDR3 is 13 amino acids. Looked up from germline, CDR1 is DFQATT and CDR2 is SNEGSKA (reference sequence). The CDR3 sequence is CSAPRDLTETQYF. The CDR3 bases are TGCAGTGCACCCCGGGACCTAACAGAGACCCAGTACTTC.

The chain recombines TRBV11-2 with TRBJ1-2; D not resolved. There are 16 residues in the CDR3. V lost 4 bases, J lost 0 bases, and 15 bases lay in between. Germline assignment: CDR1 SGHAT and CDR2 FQNNGV. CDR3: CASSSQKKTTNYGYTF. The CDR3 DNA sequence: TGTGCCAGCAGCTCCCAGAAGAAGACCACTAACTATGGCTACACCTTC.

This clonotype was seen once. The chain carries TRBV20-1 and TRBJ2-1, with TRBD2 matching 8 bases. The germline gives CDR1 DFQATT, CDR2 SNEGSKA (reference sequence). The CDR3 length is 14 residues. V was pared by 1 base and J by 3 bases, with 2 bases of the junction left unmatched. CDR3 residues: CSARVAGIYNEQFF. CDR3 nucleotide sequence: TGCAGTGCTAGAGTAGCGGGGATCTACAATGAGCAGTTCTTC.